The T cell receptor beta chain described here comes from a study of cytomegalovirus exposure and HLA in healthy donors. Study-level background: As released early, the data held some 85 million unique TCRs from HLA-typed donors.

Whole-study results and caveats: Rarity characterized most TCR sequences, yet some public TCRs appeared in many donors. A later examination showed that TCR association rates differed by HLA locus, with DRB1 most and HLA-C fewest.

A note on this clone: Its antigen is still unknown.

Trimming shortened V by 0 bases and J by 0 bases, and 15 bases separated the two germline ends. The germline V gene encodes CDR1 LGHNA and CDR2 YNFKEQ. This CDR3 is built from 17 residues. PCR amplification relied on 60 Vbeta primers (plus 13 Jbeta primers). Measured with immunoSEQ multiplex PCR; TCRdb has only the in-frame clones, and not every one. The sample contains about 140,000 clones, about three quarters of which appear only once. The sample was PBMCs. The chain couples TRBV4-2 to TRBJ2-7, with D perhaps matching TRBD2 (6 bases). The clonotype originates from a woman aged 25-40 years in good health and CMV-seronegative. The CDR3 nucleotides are TGTGCCAGCAGCCAAGACTTTGGAGGGATGACCTCCTACGAGCAGTACTTC. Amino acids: CASSQDFGGMTSYEQYF.